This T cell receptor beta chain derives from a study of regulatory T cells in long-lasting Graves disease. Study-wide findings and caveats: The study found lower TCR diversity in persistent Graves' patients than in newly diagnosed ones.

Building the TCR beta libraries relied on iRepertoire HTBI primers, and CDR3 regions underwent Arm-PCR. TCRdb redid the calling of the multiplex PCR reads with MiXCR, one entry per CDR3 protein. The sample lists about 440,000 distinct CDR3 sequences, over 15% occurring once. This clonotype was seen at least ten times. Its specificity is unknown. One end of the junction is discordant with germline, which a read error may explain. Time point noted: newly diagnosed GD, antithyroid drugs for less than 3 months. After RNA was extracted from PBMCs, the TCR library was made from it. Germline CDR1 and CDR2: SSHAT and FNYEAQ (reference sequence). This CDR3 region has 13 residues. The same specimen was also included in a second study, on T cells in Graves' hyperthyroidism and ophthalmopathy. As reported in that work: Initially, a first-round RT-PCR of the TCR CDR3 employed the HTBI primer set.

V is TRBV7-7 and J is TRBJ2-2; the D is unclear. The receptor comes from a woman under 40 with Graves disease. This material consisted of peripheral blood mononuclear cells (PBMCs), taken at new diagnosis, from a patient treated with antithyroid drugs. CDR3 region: CASSTQQDGELFF. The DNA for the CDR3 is TGTGCTAGCAGCACACAGCAAGACGGGGAGCTGTTTTTT.